Below, one T cell receptor (beta chain) is given with its context. The data derive from a study of blood T cell repertoires in COVID-19. Authors' analysis steps: Estimation of nucleated cell counts was performed using reference gene primer amplification. Assay: immunoSEQ multiplex PCR; the TCRdb copy retains only in-frame clones and omits some. Clonal size and the V and J genes are those of that table, whereas D and trimming came from the DNA. The table has about 190,000 clones, 70% to 90% seen once. Trimming took 4 bases from V and 5 from J; bases not matched to a gene: 7. CDR3 length equals 15 residues. CDR1 and CDR2 (germline): MNHEY, SMNVEV (reference sequence).

This chain links TRBV27 with TRBJ1-5, with 8 nucleotides matching TRBD1. The sequenced sample was peripheral blood. This clonotype was sampled from a woman in her thirties or forties who had recovered from COVID-19. The CDR3 loop reads CASSSPGTGDQPQHF. The CDR3 coding sequence is TGTGCCAGCAGTTCACCCGGGACAGGTGATCAGCCCCAGCATTTT.